Listed below are T cell receptor beta chains from one sample, sequenced in a study of cytomegalovirus exposure and HLA in healthy donors. Assay: immunoSEQ multiplex PCR; the TCRdb copy retains only in-frame clones and omits some. This table has under 200,000 clones, under 85% appearing once. Sequencing input: PBMCs. The receptors stem from a female donor in good health and CMV-seronegative. Each CDR3 is given with its conserved first and last residue. The order of the fields is D gene, J gene, V gene, clone size, CDR3 protein, CDR3 DNA. D genes are given only for firm matches. Size tells how often a clone was seen (once, few, many) or the class of an expanded clone, and some rows leave it out.

>-|TRBJ2-5|TRBV14|once
CASSSSGTQYF
TGTGCCAGCAGCTCCTCAGGGACCCAGTACTTC
>-|TRBJ1-2|TRBV19|few
CASSIDSASLERYTF
TGTGCCAGTAGTATAGATTCTGCCTCCCTGGAGCGCTACACCTTC
>TRBD2|TRBJ2-1|TRBV7-9|-
CASSLGLAGTYNEQFF
TGTGCCAGCAGCTTAGGGCTAGCGGGGACCTACAATGAGCAGTTCTTC
>-|TRBJ1-2|TRBV28|-
CASSMDMSGGANYGYTF
TGTGCCAGCAGCATGGACATGTCGGGGGGCGCTAACTATGGCTACACCTTC
>-|TRBJ2-3|TRBV4-2|-
CASSQDPARHTDTQYF
TGTGCCAGCAGCCAAGATCCAGCGAGGCACACAGATACGCAGTATTTT
>-|TRBJ2-7|TRBV7-9|-
CASSLGVSSYEQYF
TGTGCCAGCAGCTTAGGAGTGAGCTCCTACGAGCAGTACTTC
>TRBD1|TRBJ1-2|TRBV6-1|-
CASSWTGIVYGYTF
TGTGCCAGCAGTTGGACAGGGATCGTTTATGGCTACACCTTC
>TRBD2|TRBJ2-1|TRBV6-6|-
CASSQTGTSSYNEQFF
TGTGCCAGCAGCCAGACCGGGACTAGCTCGTACAATGAGCAGTTCTTC
>-|TRBJ1-5|TRBV6-5|-
CASAGGASNQPQHF
TGTGCCAGCGCGGGGGGGGCGAGCAATCAGCCCCAGCATTTT
>TRBD2|TRBJ2-7|TRBV4-1|-
CASSQRLAGANEQYF
TGCGCCAGCAGCCAGAGACTAGCGGGAGCAAACGAGCAGTACTTC
>-|TRBJ2-1|TRBV29-1|-
CSVDYNYIDEQFF
TGCAGCGTTGACTATAACTACATTGATGAGCAGTTCTTC
>-|TRBJ2-3|TRBV10-3|-
CAISEAGPDTQYF
TGTGCCATCAGTGAGGCGGGCCCAGATACGCAGTATTTT
>-|TRBJ1-1|TRBV6-6|few
CASSETRLNTEAFF
TGTGCCAGCAGTGAGACCAGGCTGAACACTGAAGCTTTCTTT
>TRBD1|TRBJ2-1|TRBV19|-
CASSSGQGNEQFF
TGTGCCAGTAGTTCAGGACAGGGGAATGAGCAGTTCTTC
>-|TRBJ2-1|TRBV10-2|-
CASSPDLYYNEQFF
TGCGCCAGCTCCCCAGATTTGTACTACAATGAGCAGTTCTTC
>TRBD1|TRBJ2-1|TRBV27|-
CASSAATGGRINLYNEQFF
TGTGCCAGCAGCGCGGCGACAGGGGGACGAATTAACCTCTACAATGAGCAGTTCTTC
>-|TRBJ2-7|TRBV7-6|once
CASSLGGGYEQYF
TGTGCCAGCAGCTTAGGAGGGGGCTACGAGCAGTACTTC
>TRBD1|TRBJ2-2|TRBV5-1|once
CASSWDRGTGELFF
TGCGCCAGCAGCTGGGACAGGGGGACCGGGGAGCTGTTTTTT
>-|TRBJ1-5|TRBV28|-
CASSGGNQPQHF
TGTGCCAGCAGTGGGGGGAATCAGCCCCAGCATTTT
>TRBD1|TRBJ2-7|TRBV4-1|-
CASSQTGQGKNEQYF
TGCGCCAGCAGCCAGACGGGACAGGGGAAAAATGAGCAGTACTTC
>TRBD2|TRBJ2-1|TRBV4-3|many
CASSQDRRGGSYNEQFF
TGCGCCAGCAGCCAAGATAGGCGGGGGGGTTCCTACAATGAGCAGTTCTTC
>TRBD1|TRBJ2-7|TRBV28|few
CASSLPTTGAYEQYF
TGTGCCAGCAGTTTACCTACGACAGGGGCATACGAGCAGTACTTC
>TRBD2|TRBJ2-3|TRBV9|-
CASSERGTSGGGSSTDTQYF
TGTGCCAGCAGCGAGAGAGGGACTAGCGGGGGCGGATCTAGCACAGATACGCAGTATTTT